These T cell receptor beta chains were read from a single sample in a study of human CD8 memory T cell subsets. TCRdb re-called the 5' RACE reads and catalogs CDR3 proteins one per entry, DNA excluded. Here the sample table reports thousands of distinct CDR3 sequences. The sample taken for sequencing was CD8+ T cells from PBMCs. These TCRs come from a human donor in good health. Each CDR3 is given with its conserved first and last residue. The order of the fields is V gene, clone size, J gene, CDR3 protein. Some rows mark clone size as missing; the rest say once, few, many or name a class of expanded clone.

>TRBV5-6|-|TRBJ1-2
CASSPWGNYGYTF
>TRBV11-1|-|TRBJ2-1
CASSPTSGAFFYNEQFF
>TRBV7-6|-|TRBJ2-7
CASSLVIGQQGLYEQYF
>TRBV5-6|-|TRBJ1-4
CASSLSTGGSEKLFF
>TRBV5-1|-|TRBJ2-7
CASSLGARSYEQYF
>TRBV20-1|-|TRBJ2-3
CSAKTSSSTDTQYF
>TRBV14|medium-sized|TRBJ2-7
CASSQDHGSPLYEQYF
>TRBV6-6|-|TRBJ1-5
CASSSPGQGHNQPQHF
>TRBV14|-|TRBJ1-2
CASSQGRSGFYGYTF
>TRBV7-2|-|TRBJ2-1
CASSLPISYNEQFF
>TRBV20-1|-|TRBJ2-1
CSAPRGVGQFF
>TRBV11-2|-|TRBJ2-7
CASSLDFTGAYEQYF
>TRBV24-1|-|TRBJ2-1
CATSDLRDNTEQFF
>TRBV4-3|-|TRBJ2-5
CASSQLGQGKTQYF
>TRBV6-2/TRBV6-3|medium-sized|TRBJ2-1
CASTRDSDHEQFF
>TRBV6-6|-|TRBJ1-5
CASSYGVTQPQHF
>TRBV5-1|-|TRBJ2-2
CASSFTLAGTGELFF
>TRBV5-6|-|TRBJ1-1
CASSGMDRVWYTEAFF
>TRBV18|-|TRBJ2-1
CASSPNPYNEQFF
>TRBV7-9|medium-sized|TRBJ1-4
CASSSEGSYEKLFF
>TRBV12-3/TRBV12-4|-|TRBJ1-4
CARRQGPFNEKLFF
>TRBV6-5|medium-sized|TRBJ2-7
CASTNLPRNPYEQYF
>TRBV5-6|medium-sized|TRBJ2-2
CASTSGTVNTGELFF
>TRBV20-1|-|TRBJ2-3
CSARDLMASGGAVEDTQYF
>TRBV18|-|TRBJ2-7
CASSPGYSYEQYF
>TRBV19|-|TRBJ2-7
CASSIAGAYEQYF
>TRBV6-6|-|TRBJ2-5
CASSYPTGPGGDRETQYF
>TRBV27|-|TRBJ2-5
CASSSLAGQETQYF
>TRBV29-1|-|TRBJ2-7
CSVVTGVAYEQYF
>TRBV7-3|-|TRBJ2-3
CASSFGSPDTQYF
>TRBV7-7|medium-sized|TRBJ2-5
CASSLGVEQETQYF
>TRBV27|-|TRBJ1-2
CASSFSIVVSDGYTF
>TRBV30|-|TRBJ2-3
CAWSMGQTSTDTQYF
>TRBV7-6|medium-sized|TRBJ2-7
CASSKGAGTYEQYF
>TRBV9|-|TRBJ2-3
CASSSWGTDTQYF
>TRBV4-1|-|TRBJ2-3
CASSQELAGLADTQYF
>TRBV29-1|medium-sized|TRBJ2-3
CSVVERGIGVFTDTQYF
>TRBV7-9|-|TRBJ1-1
CASSDTGQRDTEAFF
>TRBV6-2/TRBV6-3|-|TRBJ2-1
CASSYASSGYNEQFF
>TRBV15|-|TRBJ2-1
CATSSPFPGDEQFF